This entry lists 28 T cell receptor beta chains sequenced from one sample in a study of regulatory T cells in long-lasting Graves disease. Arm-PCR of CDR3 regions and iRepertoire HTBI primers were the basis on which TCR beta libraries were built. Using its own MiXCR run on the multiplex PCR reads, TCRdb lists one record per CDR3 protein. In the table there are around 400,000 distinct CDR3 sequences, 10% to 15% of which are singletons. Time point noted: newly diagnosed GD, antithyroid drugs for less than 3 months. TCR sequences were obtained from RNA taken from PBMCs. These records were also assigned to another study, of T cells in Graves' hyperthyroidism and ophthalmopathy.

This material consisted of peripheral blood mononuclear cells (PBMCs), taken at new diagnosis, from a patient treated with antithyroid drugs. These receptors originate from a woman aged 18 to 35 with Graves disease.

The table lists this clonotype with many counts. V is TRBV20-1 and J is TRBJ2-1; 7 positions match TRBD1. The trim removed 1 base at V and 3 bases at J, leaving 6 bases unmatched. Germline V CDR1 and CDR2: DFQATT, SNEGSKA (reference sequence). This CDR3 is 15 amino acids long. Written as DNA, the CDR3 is TGCAGTGCTAGAGGAGGGGGCGGGTTCTACAATGAGCAGTTCTTC. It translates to CSARGGGGFYNEQFF.

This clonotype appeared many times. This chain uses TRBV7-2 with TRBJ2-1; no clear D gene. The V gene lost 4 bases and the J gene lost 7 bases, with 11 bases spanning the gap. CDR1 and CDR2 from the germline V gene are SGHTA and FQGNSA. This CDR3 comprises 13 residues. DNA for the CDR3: TGTGCCAGCAGCTGGGGTGGCCTGAATGAGCAGTTCTTC. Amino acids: CASSWGGLNEQFF.

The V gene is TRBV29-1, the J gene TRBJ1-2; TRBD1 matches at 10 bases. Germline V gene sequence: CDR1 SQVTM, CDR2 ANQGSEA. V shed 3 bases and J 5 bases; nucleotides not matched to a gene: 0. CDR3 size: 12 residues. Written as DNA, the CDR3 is TGCAGCGTTGAGGACAGGGGGTATGGCTACACCTTC. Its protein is CSVEDRGYGYTF.

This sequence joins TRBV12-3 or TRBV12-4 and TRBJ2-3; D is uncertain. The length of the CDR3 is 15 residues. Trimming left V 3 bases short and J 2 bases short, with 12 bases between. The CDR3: CASSFQHYLTDTQYF. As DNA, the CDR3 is TGTGCCAGCAGTTTTCAACATTACCTCACAGATACGCAGTATTTT.

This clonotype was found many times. The CDR3 DNA reads TGTGCCAGCAGCGCCGGACAGGGGGAGAACACTGAAGCTTTCTTT. It encodes CASSAGQGENTEAFF. The rearrangement links TRBV11-3 to TRBJ1-1, with 10 positions matching TRBD1. This CDR3 has 15 residues. The V segment lost 5 bases and the J segment 1 base; nucleotides outside the gene matches: 4. Germline-derived CDR1 and CDR2 are SGHNT and YENEEA. Complete variable domain (other parts from reference TRBV11-3 and TRBJ1-1): EAGVVQSPRYKIIEKKQPVAFWCNPISGHNTLYWYLQNLGQGPELLIRYENEEAVDDSQLPKDRFSAERLKGVDSTLKIQPAELGDSAVYLCASSAGQGENTEAFFGQGTRLTVV.

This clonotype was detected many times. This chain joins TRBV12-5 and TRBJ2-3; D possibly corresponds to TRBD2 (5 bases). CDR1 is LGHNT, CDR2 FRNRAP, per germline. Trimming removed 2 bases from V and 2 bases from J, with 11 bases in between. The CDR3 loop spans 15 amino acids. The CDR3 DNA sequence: TGTGCTAGTGGTTTGATGACGGGATACACAGATACGCAGTATTTT. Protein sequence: CASGLMTGYTDTQYF.

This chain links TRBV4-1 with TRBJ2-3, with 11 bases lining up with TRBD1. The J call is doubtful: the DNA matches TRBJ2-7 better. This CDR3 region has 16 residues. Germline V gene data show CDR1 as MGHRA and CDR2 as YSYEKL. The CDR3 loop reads CASSQDYQGTGGEQYF. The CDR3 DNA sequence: TGCGCCAGCAGCCAAGATTACCAAGGGACAGGGGGCGAGCAGTACTTC.

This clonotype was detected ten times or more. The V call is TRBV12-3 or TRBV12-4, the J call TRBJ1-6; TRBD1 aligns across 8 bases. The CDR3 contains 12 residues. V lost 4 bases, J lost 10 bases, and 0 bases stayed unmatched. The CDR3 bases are TGTGCCAGCAGTTACAGGGGGTCACCCCTCCACTTT. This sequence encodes CASSYRGSPLHF.

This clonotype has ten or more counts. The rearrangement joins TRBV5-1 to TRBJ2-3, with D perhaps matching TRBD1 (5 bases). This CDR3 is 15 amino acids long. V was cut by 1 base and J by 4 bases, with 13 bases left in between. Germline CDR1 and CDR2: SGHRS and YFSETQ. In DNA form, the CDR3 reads TGCGCCAGCAGCTTGAGGGGTCCAGGCCCAGATACGCAGTATTTT. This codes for CASSLRGPGPDTQYF.

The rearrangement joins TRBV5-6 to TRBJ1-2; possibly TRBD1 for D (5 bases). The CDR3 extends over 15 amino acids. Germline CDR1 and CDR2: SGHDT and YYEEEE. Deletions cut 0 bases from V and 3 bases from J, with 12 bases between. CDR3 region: CASSLVDGGYYGYTF. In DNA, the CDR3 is TGTGCCAGCAGCTTGGTCGACGGGGGTTACTATGGCTACACCTTC.

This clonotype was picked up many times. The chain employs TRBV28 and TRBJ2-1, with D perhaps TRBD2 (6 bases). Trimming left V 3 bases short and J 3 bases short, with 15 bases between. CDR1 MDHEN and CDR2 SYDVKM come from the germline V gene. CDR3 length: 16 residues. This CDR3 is CASSFSLAPVYNEQFF. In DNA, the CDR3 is TGTGCCAGCAGTTTTTCACTAGCCCCGGTCTACAATGAGCAGTTCTTC.

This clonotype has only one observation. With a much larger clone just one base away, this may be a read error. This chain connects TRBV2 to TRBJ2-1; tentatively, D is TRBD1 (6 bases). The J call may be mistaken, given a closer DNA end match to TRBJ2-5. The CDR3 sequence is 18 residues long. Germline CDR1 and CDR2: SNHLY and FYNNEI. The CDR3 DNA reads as TGTGCCAGCAGTGCGTCAGGGATTGGGGCAGGGGACCAAGAGACCCAGTACTTC. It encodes CASSASGIGAGDQETQYF.

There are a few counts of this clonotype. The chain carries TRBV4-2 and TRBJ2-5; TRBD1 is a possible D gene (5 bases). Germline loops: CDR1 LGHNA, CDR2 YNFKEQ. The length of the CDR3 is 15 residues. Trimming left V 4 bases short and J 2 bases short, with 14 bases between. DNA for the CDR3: TGTGCCAGCAGCCGGCAGACAGAGATACAAGAGACCCAGTACTTC. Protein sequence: CASSRQTEIQETQYF.

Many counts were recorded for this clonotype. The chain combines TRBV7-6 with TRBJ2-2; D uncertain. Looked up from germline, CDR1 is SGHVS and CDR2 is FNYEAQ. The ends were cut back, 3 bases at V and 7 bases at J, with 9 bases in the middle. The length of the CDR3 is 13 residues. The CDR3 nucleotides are TGTGCCAGCAGCTTGGACCTGAGCGGGGAGCTGTTTTTT. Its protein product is CASSLDLSGELFF.

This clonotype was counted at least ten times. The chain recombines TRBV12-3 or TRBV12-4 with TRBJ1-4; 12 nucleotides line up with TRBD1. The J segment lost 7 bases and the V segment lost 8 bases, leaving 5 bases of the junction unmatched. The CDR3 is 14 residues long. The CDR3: CASGGQGAGEKLFF. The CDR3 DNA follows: TGTGCCAGCGGGGGACAGGGGGCTGGTGAAAAACTGTTTTTT.

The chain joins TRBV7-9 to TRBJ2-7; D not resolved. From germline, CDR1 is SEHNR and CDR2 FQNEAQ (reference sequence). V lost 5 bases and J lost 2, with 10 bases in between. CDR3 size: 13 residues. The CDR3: CASSPRHAYEQYF. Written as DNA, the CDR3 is TGTGCCAGCAGCCCAAGGCACGCCTACGAGCAGTACTTC. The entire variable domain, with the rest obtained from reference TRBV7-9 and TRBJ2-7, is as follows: DTGVSQNPRHKITKRGQNVTFRCDPISEHNRLYWYRQTLGQGPEFLTYFQNEAQLEKSRLLSDRFSAERPKGSFSTLEIQRTEQGDSAMYLCASSPRHAYEQYFGPGTRLTVT.

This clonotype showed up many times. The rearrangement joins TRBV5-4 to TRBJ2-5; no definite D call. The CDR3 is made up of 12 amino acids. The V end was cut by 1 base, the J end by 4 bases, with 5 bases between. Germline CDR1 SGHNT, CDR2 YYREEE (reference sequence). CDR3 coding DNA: TGTGCCAGCAGCTTGATCTCAGAGACCCAGTACTTC. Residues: CASSLISETQYF.

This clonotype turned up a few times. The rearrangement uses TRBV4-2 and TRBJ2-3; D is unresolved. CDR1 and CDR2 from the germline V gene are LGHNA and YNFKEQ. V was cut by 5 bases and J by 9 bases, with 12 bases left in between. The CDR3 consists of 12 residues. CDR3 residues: CASSSDVGTQYF. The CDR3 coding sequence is TGTGCCAGCAGCTCGGACGTGGGGACGCAGTATTTT.

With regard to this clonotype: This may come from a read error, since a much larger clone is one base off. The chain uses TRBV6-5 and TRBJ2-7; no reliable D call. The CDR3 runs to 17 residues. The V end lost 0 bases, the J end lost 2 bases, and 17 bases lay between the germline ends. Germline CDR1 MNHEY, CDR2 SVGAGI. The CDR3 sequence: CASSYSPTEFIAYEQYF. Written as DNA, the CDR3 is TGTGCCAGCAGTTACTCCCCTACGGAATTTATTGCCTACGAGCAGTACTTC.

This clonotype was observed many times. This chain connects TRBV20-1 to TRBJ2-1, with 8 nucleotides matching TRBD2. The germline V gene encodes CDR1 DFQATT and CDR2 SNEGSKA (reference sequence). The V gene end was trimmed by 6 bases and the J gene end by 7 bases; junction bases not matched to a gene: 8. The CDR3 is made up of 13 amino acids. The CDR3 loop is CSADGRGLNEQFF. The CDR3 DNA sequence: TGCAGTGCGGACGGGAGGGGCCTAAATGAGCAGTTCTTC.

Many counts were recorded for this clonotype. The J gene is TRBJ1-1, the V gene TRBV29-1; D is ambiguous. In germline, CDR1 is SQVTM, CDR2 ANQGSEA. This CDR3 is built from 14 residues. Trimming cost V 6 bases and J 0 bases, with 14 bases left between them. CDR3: CSVDPLVMNTEAFF. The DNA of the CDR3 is TGCAGCGTAGACCCGTTGGTAATGAACACTGAAGCTTTCTTT.

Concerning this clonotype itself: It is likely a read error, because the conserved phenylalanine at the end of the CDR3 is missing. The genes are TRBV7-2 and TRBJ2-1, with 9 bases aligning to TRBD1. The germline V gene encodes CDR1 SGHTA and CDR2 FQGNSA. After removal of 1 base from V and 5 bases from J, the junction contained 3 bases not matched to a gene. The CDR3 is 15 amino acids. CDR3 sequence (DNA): TGTGCCAGCAGCTTAGGGGACAGGGTAGACAATGAGCAGTTCCTC. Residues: CASSLGDRVDNEQFL.

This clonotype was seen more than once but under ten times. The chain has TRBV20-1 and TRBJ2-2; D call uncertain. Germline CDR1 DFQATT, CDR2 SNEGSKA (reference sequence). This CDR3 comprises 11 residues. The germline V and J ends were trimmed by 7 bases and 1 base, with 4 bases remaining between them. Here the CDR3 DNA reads TGCAGTGGCTGGAACACCGGGGAGCTGTTTTTT. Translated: CSGWNTGELFF.

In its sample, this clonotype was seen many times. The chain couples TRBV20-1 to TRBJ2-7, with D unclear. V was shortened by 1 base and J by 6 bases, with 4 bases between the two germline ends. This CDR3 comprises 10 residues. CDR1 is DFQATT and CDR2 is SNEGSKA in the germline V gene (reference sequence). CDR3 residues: CSARVSEQYF. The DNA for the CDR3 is TGCAGTGCTAGAGTCTCCGAGCAGTACTTC.

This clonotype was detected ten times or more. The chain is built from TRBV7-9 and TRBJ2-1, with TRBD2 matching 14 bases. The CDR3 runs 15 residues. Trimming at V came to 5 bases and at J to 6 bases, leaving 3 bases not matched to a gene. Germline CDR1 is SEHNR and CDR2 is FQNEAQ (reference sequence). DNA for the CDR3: TGTGCCAGCAGCAGGGGGACTAGCGGGAGCAATGAGCAGTTCTTC. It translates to CASSRGTSGSNEQFF.

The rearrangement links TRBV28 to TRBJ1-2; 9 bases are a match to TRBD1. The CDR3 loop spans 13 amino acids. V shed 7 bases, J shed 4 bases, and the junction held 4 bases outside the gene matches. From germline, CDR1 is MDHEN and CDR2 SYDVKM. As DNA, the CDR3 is TGTGCCAGCACAGAACAGGGGGCCTATGGCTACACCTTC. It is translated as CASTEQGAYGYTF.

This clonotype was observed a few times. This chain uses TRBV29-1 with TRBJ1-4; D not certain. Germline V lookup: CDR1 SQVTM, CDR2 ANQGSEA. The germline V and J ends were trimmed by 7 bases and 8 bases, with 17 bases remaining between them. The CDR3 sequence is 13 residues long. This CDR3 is CSAFLVPREKLFF. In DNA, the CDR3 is TGCAGCGCTTTTCTAGTCCCGAGGGAAAAACTGTTTTTT.

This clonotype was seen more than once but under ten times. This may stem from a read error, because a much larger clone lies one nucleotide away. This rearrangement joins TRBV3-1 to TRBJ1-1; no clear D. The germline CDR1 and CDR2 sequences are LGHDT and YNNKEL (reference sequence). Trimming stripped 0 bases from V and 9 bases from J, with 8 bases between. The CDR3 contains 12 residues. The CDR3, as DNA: TGTGCCAGCAGCCAAGATCTAGAAAAAGCTTTCTTT. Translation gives CASSQDLEKAFF.